These 14 T cell receptor beta chains share one sample of origin, sequenced in a study of identical twins' blood T cells. TCRdb recomputed calls from the 5' RACE reads with MiXCR, one row per CDR3 protein. The sample carries a few hundred thousand distinct CDR3 sequences, 28% recorded once. Sequencing was carried out using PBMCs. The receptors derive from a woman between 18 and 55 years old in good health.

This clonotype was seen ten or more times. The chain combines TRBV12-3 or TRBV12-4 with TRBJ1-2; 7 nucleotides match TRBD1. There are 15 residues in the CDR3. V trimming: 5 bases; J trimming: 4 bases; junction bases outside the gene matches: 10. The CDR3 region is CASSPRQGIGYGYTF. CDR3 DNA sequence: TGTGCCAGCAGTCCGCGACAGGGCATCGGCTATGGCTACACCTTC.

This clonotype was recorded at least ten times. V is TRBV6-6 and J is TRBJ1-5; D uncertain. Trimming removed 5 bases from V and 0 bases from J, with 8 bases in between. Germline CDR1 reads MNHNY; CDR2 reads SVGAGI (reference sequence). CDR3 length: 14 residues. CDR3 in amino acids: CASSQTYSNQPQHF. In DNA, the CDR3 is TGTGCCAGCAGTCAAACTTATAGCAATCAGCCCCAGCATTTT.

This clonotype was observed a few times. V and J are TRBV7-2 and TRBJ1-1, with unresolved D. V was shortened by 3 bases and J by 1 base, with 12 bases between the two germline ends. Per the germline V gene, CDR1 is SGHTA and CDR2 is FQGNSA. This CDR3 comprises 15 residues. The CDR3 region is CASSLAAVANTEAFF. Written as DNA, the CDR3 is TGTGCCAGCAGCTTGGCTGCGGTGGCGAACACTGAAGCTTTCTTT.

Details on this clonotype: This CDR3 is missing its conserved last phenylalanine or tryptophan, likely due to a read error. The chain recombines TRBV9 with TRBJ2-7, with 7 nucleotides matching TRBD1. This CDR3 region has 13 residues. CDR1 and CDR2 from the germline V gene are SGDLS and YYNGEE. V lost 4 bases and J lost 3; bases outside the gene matches: 4. CDR3 region: CASSPSGGYEQYL. The CDR3, as DNA: TGTGCCAGCAGCCCCTCAGGGGGCTACGAGCAGTACTTA.

This chain uses TRBV20-1 with TRBJ2-2, with TRBD1 as a possible D gene (6 bases). V was cut by 3 bases and J by 4 bases, with 18 bases left in between. Germline assignment: CDR1 DFQATT and CDR2 SNEGSKA (reference sequence). The CDR3 is 16 amino acids. CDR3 bases: TGCAGTGCTAGCAGAGGGGGTTGGGGTAGCACCGGGGAGCTGTTTTTT. Its translation: CSASRGGWGSTGELFF.

This clonotype was picked up many times. This chain uses TRBV13 with TRBJ2-1; TRBD2 aligns across 10 bases. The CDR3 runs to 15 residues. Germline CDR1 PRHDT, CDR2 FYEKMQ (reference sequence). The junction had 3 bases not matched to a gene; V was cut back by 3 bases and J by 4 bases. The DNA of the CDR3 is TGTGCCAGCAGCTTGGGGACTAGCGTATACAATGAGCAGTTCTTC. Amino acid sequence: CASSLGTSVYNEQFF.

This clonotype was picked up a small number of times. The V and J genes are TRBV5-1 and TRBJ2-1; 7 bases line up with TRBD2. Per germline, CDR1 SGHRS and CDR2 YFSETQ. CDR3 length: 14 residues. V lost 3 bases and J lost 7; bases outside the gene matches: 7. The CDR3 spells CASSWGGGNNEQFF. Here the CDR3 DNA reads TGCGCCAGCAGCTGGGGCGGGGGAAATAATGAGCAGTTCTTC.

The gene calls are TRBV7-8 and TRBJ2-2, with 8 bases matching TRBD2. CDR1 and CDR2 (germline): SGHVS, FQNEAQ. The CDR3 length is 17 residues. Trimming removed 2 bases from V and 3 bases from J; junction bases left unmatched: 8. CDR3 in DNA: TGTGCCAGCAGCTTAAGCGGGGGAGCGCGACACACCGGGGAGCTGTTTTTT. It codes for CASSLSGGARHTGELFF.

The rearrangement links TRBV11-2 to TRBJ1-1; D gene ambiguous. Germline V lookup: CDR1 SGHAT, CDR2 FQNNGV. CDR3 length equals 15 residues. V lost 0 bases, J lost 4 bases, and 12 bases lay in between. This CDR3 is CASSLDLRRFTEAFF. The DNA for the CDR3 is TGTGCCAGCAGCTTAGATCTAAGGCGGTTCACTGAAGCTTTCTTT.

This clonotype was seen only a few times. The chain recombines TRBV7-8 with TRBJ1-5, with unresolved D. V lost 5 bases, J lost 8 bases, and 13 bases lay in between. The CDR3 runs 13 residues. The germline CDR1 and CDR2 sequences are SGHVS and FQNEAQ. CDR3 nucleotide sequence: TGTGCCAGCAGCCGACGGACTTTGGAGCCCCAGCATTTT. Its protein is CASSRRTLEPQHF.

The chain recombines TRBV12-3 or TRBV12-4 with TRBJ2-7; no reliable D call. V shed 2 bases and J shed 3 bases, with 11 bases lying between them. The CDR3 runs to 14 residues. The CDR3 DNA sequence: TGTGCCAGCAGTTTAATCGGGCAGATCTACGAGCAGTACTTC. Protein: CASSLIGQIYEQYF.

The gene calls are TRBV7-8 and TRBJ2-6; D gene unclear. The germline CDR1 and CDR2 sequences are SGHVS and FQNEAQ. V lost 2 bases, J lost 0 bases, and 17 bases lay in between. The CDR3 totals 19 residues. The CDR3 is CASSLKRTLPNSGANVLTF. The DNA for the CDR3 is TGTGCCAGCAGCTTAAAGAGAACCCTTCCTAACTCTGGGGCCAACGTCCTGACTTTC.

In its sample, this clonotype was seen many times. An end of the junction differs from the germline gene, which may be a read error. The chain carries TRBV7-9 and TRBJ1-1, with D tentatively TRBD1 (5 bases). The CDR3 spans 13 residues. Per the germline V gene, CDR1 is SEHNR and CDR2 is FQNEAQ (reference sequence). Here the CDR3 DNA reads TGCGCCAGCAGCTTAGACAGTAACACTGAAGCTTTCTTT. It yields the protein CASSLDSNTEAFF.

This clonotype was seen a handful of times. At one end, the junction sequence differs from germline, possibly due to a read error. The V and J genes are TRBV10-1 and TRBJ1-1; the match to TRBD1 covers 9 bases. Germline CDR1 and CDR2: WNHNN and SYGVQD (reference sequence). This CDR3 is built from 12 residues. The CDR3 nucleotides read TGCGCCAGCAGTGAGGACAGGGGGAAAGCTCTCTTT. Translating it yields CASSEDRGKALF.